The present TCR beta chain was sequenced within a study of blood T cells in healthy people across ages. Regarding the study as a whole: Among T cells, TCR beta diversity per million cells dropped roughly linearly as age rose.

Details on this clonotype: Its antigen is not known.

Using a J-beta primer mix together with a sample-barcoded 5' primer, a second PCR was run for 7 to 11 cycles. TCRdb reanalysed the 5' RACE reads using MiXCR and keeps one entry per CDR3 protein. This sample has some 700,000 distinct CDR3 sequences, with around 46% found just once. Looked up from germline, CDR1 is KGHSH and CDR2 is LQKENI. The germline V and J ends were trimmed by 1 base and 0 bases, with 18 bases remaining between them. The CDR3 is 18 residues long. Total RNA, at least 6 micrograms per sample, was extracted from PBMCs. This chain joins TRBV18 and TRBJ1-1; tentatively, D is TRBD1 (5 bases). The sequence was obtained from an older woman in good health. What was sequenced was blood. CDR3 residues: CASSPLEGIVEMNTEAFF. CDR3 bases: TGTGCCAGCTCACCACTTGAGGGGATAGTCGAGATGAACACTGAAGCTTTCTTT.